These T cell receptor beta chains were read from a single sample in a study of PD-1 blockade in classical Hodgkin lymphoma. Sequencing was performed with immunoSEQ multiplex PCR; in TCRdb, only in-frame clones are kept and a portion is missing. The sample includes roughly 100,000 clones, around 89% of them seen just once. Sequences were derived from peripheral blood mononuclear cells (PBMCs), sampled before the second cycle of nivolumab. The receptors here all came from a human donor with classical Hodgkin lymphoma. The CDR3 runs from the conserved cysteine through the conserved F or W.

cdr3_aa	j_call	v_call	cdr3_length
CASSSGTYTDTQYF	TRBJ2-3	TRBV7-9	14
CASSDQAFYEKLFF	TRBJ1-4	TRBV2	14
CASSDRGQRVNEKLFF	TRBJ1-4	TRBV25-1	16
CASSLALSGNTIYF	TRBJ1-3	TRBV13	14
CASGRVNQPQHF	TRBJ1-5	TRBV6-5	12
CASSYSPVAYEQYF	TRBJ2-7	TRBV6-6	14
CASSLVPSGVEETQYF	TRBJ2-5	TRBV7-6	16
CASTSLSGDEQYF	TRBJ2-7	TRBV19	13
CASRPGQANTGELFF	TRBJ2-2	TRBV7-2	15
CASGLAGAQNIQYF	TRBJ2-4	TRBV12-5	14
CASGLVRGGIPGPRDYGYTF	TRBJ1-2	TRBV12-5	20
CASSQDEQGGNEQFF	TRBJ2-1	TRBV4-2	15
CASSAGPTYNEQFF	TRBJ2-1	TRBV5-5	14
CASSSSSWSSYEQYF	TRBJ2-7	TRBV13	15
CASSLLRYGRLGPNEQFF	TRBJ2-1	TRBV7-9	18
CASSYSRSEQYF	TRBJ2-7	TRBV6-5	12
CASSLVVDAYEQFF	TRBJ2-1	TRBV7-2	14
CASSAGLAGWNEQFF	TRBJ2-1	TRBV7-3	15
CASSLPRDSSPLHF	TRBJ1-6	TRBV7-9	14
CASSYSIMGGTQYF	TRBJ2-3	TRBV6-5	14
CANRDTYTDTQYF	TRBJ2-3	TRBV7-9	13
CASSVEGAGYGYTF	TRBJ1-2	TRBV9	14
CASSLHAGQDTQYF	TRBJ2-3	TRBV7-2	14
CASSLSGQGFYEQYF	TRBJ2-7	TRBV7-3	15
CASCPFGLDQKTQYF	TRBJ2-5	TRBV7-9	15
CAWSPTGGPGGTIYF	TRBJ1-3	TRBV30	15
CAWSLLGGANVLTF	TRBJ2-6	TRBV30	14
CASSIRRGRQETQYF	TRBJ2-5	TRBV19	15
CSVEAGVTEAFF	TRBJ1-1	TRBV29-1	12
CASSLVAGETLYEQYF	TRBJ2-7	TRBV5-1	16
CASSQTTGYTF	TRBJ1-2	TRBV6-6	11
CASSSSGGAQQETQYF	TRBJ2-5	TRBV11-2	16
CASSPTERSYEQYF	TRBJ2-7	TRBV9	14
CASSTGGYSNQPQHF	TRBJ1-5	TRBV5-8	15
CASRHYRDGTEAFF	TRBJ1-1	TRBV28	14
CASSQDGTSPYEQYF	TRBJ2-7	TRBV4-3	15
CSVAVQGTRDIQYF	TRBJ2-4	TRBV29-1	14
CASSLARDRGGQPQHF	TRBJ1-5	TRBV7-7	16
CASSYNQGVQYF	TRBJ2-7	TRBV7-2	12
CASSVEEGYGYTF	TRBJ1-2	TRBV9	13
CASSEYNPGGAFF	TRBJ1-1	TRBV2	13
CAISGPGGTEAFF	TRBJ1-1	TRBV10-3	13
CASRIGVGGRETQYF	TRBJ2-5	TRBV5-6	15
CASSQEVTGVSYEQYF	TRBJ2-7	TRBV4-2	16